This paragraph covers one TCR beta chain sequence. Its target is unknown. The CDR3 has 15 amino acids. V lost 5 bases and J lost 5; bases outside the gene matches: 10. The germline V gene has CDR1 MNHEY and CDR2 SVGAGI. TCRdb's table, derived via immunoSEQ multiplex PCR, lists solely in-frame clones and lacks some. The data show roughly 380,000 clones, around 87% seen once. This specimen comes from a study of Ad26.COV2.S vaccination and SARS-CoV-2 variants. In the study overall: The donor belonged to the COV1001 Ad26.COV2.S trial arm. Whole-study findings and limits: Vaccine and placebo groups showed comparable non-spike TCR breadth. In TCR breadth and depth analyses, total T cell responses may have been underestimated. Among vaccine recipients, spike-specific TCR breadth exceeded that of placebo recipients.

The treatment denotes: approximately 18 received Ad26.COV2.S at low or high dose, single or two shots; roughly 5 received placebo; per-sample allocation not given. Vaccine and placebo recipients were sampled on day 63 after the first injection. The chain has TRBV6-5 and TRBJ1-1; 8 nucleotides match TRBD1. This sequence was found in a person between 18 and 59 years old who received the Ad26.COV2.S COVID-19 vaccine or a placebo. This specimen was peripheral blood, taken in a trial of Ad26.COV2.S vaccine versus placebo. The CDR3 DNA follows: TGTGCCAGCAGTCTAACACAGGGGGTCGGAACTGAAGCTTTCTTT. It translates to CASSLTQGVGTEAFF.